A single sample gave rise to the 20 T cell receptor beta chains below, sequenced in a study of blood T cell repertoires in COVID-19. TCRdb's copy holds only in-frame clones and misses some; the assay was immunoSEQ multiplex PCR. The sample includes 220,000 or so clones, 75% to 90% of them seen just once. Sequencing was carried out using peripheral blood. These receptors were obtained from a woman aged 80 or over with COVID-19, enrolled during active disease.

The gene calls are TRBV9 and TRBJ2-7, with 9 bases matching TRBD2. CDR1 and CDR2 (germline): SGDLS, YYNGEE. V shed 0 bases and J 6 bases; nucleotides not matched to a gene: 4. The length of the CDR3 is 14 residues. The CDR3 DNA reads as TGTGCCAGCAGCGTAGATAGCGGGAGAGGCGAGCAGTACTTC. Residues: CASSVDSGRGEQYF.

Only one count was recorded for this clone. J is TRBJ2-3 and V is TRBV5-1, with 9 bases identical to TRBD2. The CDR3 spans 14 residues. Germline lookup yields CDR1 SGHRS and CDR2 YFSETQ. The ends lost 4 bases at V and 8 bases at J; junction bases unmatched: 8. For the CDR3, the DNA is TGCGCCAGCAGCAAGACTAGCGGTGTCGGTACGCAGTATTTT. The encoded protein is CASSKTSGVGTQYF.

This clone was seen repeatedly, ten times or more. This sample includes further DNA sequences coding for the same CDR3. The chain couples TRBV10-1 to TRBJ1-1; D is unresolved. This CDR3 is 13 amino acids long. CDR1 is WNHNN, CDR2 SYGVQD, per germline (reference sequence). Deletions cut 3 bases from V and 0 bases from J, with 5 bases between. CDR3 amino acids: CASSELLNTEAFF. CDR3 DNA: TGCGCCAGCAGTGAACTGCTGAACACTGAAGCTTTCTTT.

In this sample, this clone turned up a few times. The V gene is TRBV5-1, the J gene TRBJ2-2; D remains ambiguous. Trimming took 1 base from V and 2 from J, leaving 9 bases between them. Germline values: CDR1 SGHRS, CDR2 YFSETQ. The CDR3 loop spans 15 amino acids. In DNA form, the CDR3 reads TGCGCCAGCAGCTTGACCGCCAGAAACACCGGGGAGCTGTTTTTT. Encoded protein: CASSLTARNTGELFF. The variable domain in full, with the rest retrieved from reference TRBV5-1 and TRBJ2-2, is KAGVTQTPRYLIKTRGQQVTLSCSPISGHRSVSWYQQTPGQGLQFLFEYFSETQRNKGNFPGRFSGRQFSNSRSEMNVSTLELGDSALYLCASSLTARNTGELFFGEGSRLTVL.

This clone showed up just once. The chain joins TRBV2 to TRBJ1-2; D possibly corresponds to TRBD1 (6 bases). Trimming shortened V by 5 bases and J by 7 bases, and 17 bases separated the two germline ends. CDR1 and CDR2 from the germline V gene are SNHLY and FYNNEI. The CDR3 contains 14 residues. The CDR3 loop reads CASSQQGRAGGYTF. For the CDR3, the DNA is TGTGCCAGCAGTCAACAGGGCAGGGCCGGTGGCTACACCTTC.

The chain couples TRBV6-5 to TRBJ2-7; 8 bases fit TRBD1. This CDR3 is built from 16 residues. J gave up 3 bases and V 4 bases, and 11 bases lay outside the gene matches. CDR1 and CDR2 (germline): MNHEY, SVGAGI. The CDR3 reads CASSLGNRGAFYEQYF. Here the CDR3 DNA reads TGTGCCAGCAGTTTGGGGAACAGGGGGGCCTTCTACGAGCAGTACTTC.

The count of this clone is one. This chain connects TRBV9 to TRBJ2-3; TRBD2 is a possible D gene (6 bases). From germline, CDR1 is SGDLS and CDR2 YYNGEE. Trimming took off 0 bases at V and 0 bases at J, with 11 bases between the two ends. CDR3 length: 16 residues. Written as DNA, the CDR3 is TGTGCCAGCAGCGTAGCGGGAGTATCTAGCACAGATACGCAGTATTTT. This sequence encodes CASSVAGVSSTDTQYF.

The table lists this clone with a count of one. The chain carries TRBV18 and TRBJ2-3, with 8 bases that match TRBD2. Per germline, CDR1 KGHSH and CDR2 LQKENI. The V segment lost 6 bases and the J segment 2 bases; nucleotides outside the gene matches: 1. This CDR3 region has 13 residues. CDR3 in amino acids: CASSSGVTDTQYF. Written as DNA, the CDR3 is TGTGCCAGCTCTAGCGGGGTCACAGATACGCAGTATTTT.

The V call is TRBV28, the J call TRBJ2-5; 9 bases are shared with TRBD2. CDR1 and CDR2 from the germline V gene are MDHEN and SYDVKM. The CDR3 is 17 amino acids. Trimming at V came to 4 bases and at J to 9 bases, leaving 18 bases not matched to a gene. The CDR3 nucleotides read TGTGCCAGCAGTTCCTCTGGCGGCGGGAGGGCCCGAGGGTCCCAGTACTTC. It specifies CASSSSGGGRARGSQYF.

The V gene is TRBV15, the J gene TRBJ1-2; D is ambiguous. The CDR3 runs to 13 residues. V lost 0 bases to trimming and J lost 4 bases, with 6 bases between them. Germline V gene lookup returns CDR1 LNHNV and CDR2 YYDKDF (reference sequence). This chain's CDR3 is CATSRDIVYGYTF. For the CDR3, the DNA is TGTGCCACCAGCAGAGATATTGTCTATGGCTACACCTTC.

The chain's CDR3 is CSVGESREQYF. In DNA form, the CDR3 reads TGCAGCGTTGGGGAGTCACGAGAGCAGTATTTT. This chain uses TRBV29-1 with TRBJ2-3, with D perhaps matching TRBD2 (5 bases). Germline V gene lookup returns CDR1 SQVTM and CDR2 ANQGSEA. Trimming pared 4 bases from V and 11 bases from J, leaving 13 bases between. This CDR3 region has 11 residues.

V usage is TRBV20-1 and J usage is TRBJ2-7, with 8 bases matching TRBD2. The CDR3 is 16 residues long. Trimming at V came to 3 bases and at J to 3 bases, leaving 13 bases not matched to a gene. CDR1 and CDR2 from the germline V gene are DFQATT and SNEGSKA (reference sequence). The DNA of the CDR3 is TGCAGTGCTAGTGACCAGTGGCGGGGGGCTTACTACGAGCAGTACTTC. This encodes CSASDQWRGAYYEQYF.

In DNA, the CDR3 is TGCAGCGTTGACAAGGGGTACTACACCTTC. Amino acid sequence: CSVDKGYYTF. The chain is built from TRBV29-1 and TRBJ1-2, with a tentative D call TRBD1 (5 bases). This CDR3 contains 10 residues. V lost 3 bases, J lost 10 bases, and 9 bases lay in between. Germline V gene lookup returns CDR1 SQVTM and CDR2 ANQGSEA.

The rearrangement uses TRBV7-3 and TRBJ1-2; D perhaps matches TRBD1 (5 bases). CDR1 SGHTA and CDR2 FQGTGA come from the germline V gene. The CDR3 is 15 residues long. The V end lost 5 bases, the J end lost 5 bases, and 18 bases lay between the germline ends. This CDR3 is CASSAVAGTGYGYTF. DNA for the CDR3: TGTGCCAGCAGCGCCGTGGCAGGCACAGGTTATGGCTACACCTTC.

The chain employs TRBV6-5 and TRBJ1-1; 7 bases line up with TRBD1. CDR1 is MNHEY and CDR2 is SVGAGI in the germline V gene. V lost 2 bases to trimming and J lost 7 bases; unmatched junction nucleotides: 10. The CDR3 sequence is 15 residues long. CDR3 nucleotide sequence: TGTGCCAGCAGTTACACAAGACAGGGTCCAGGTGAAGCTTTCTTT. Translation gives CASSYTRQGPGEAFF.

The J gene is TRBJ1-5, the V gene TRBV7-9, with a possible D match to TRBD1 (5 bases). The CDR3 spans 16 residues. Germline assignment: CDR1 SEHNR and CDR2 FQNEAQ (reference sequence). V was clipped by 4 bases and J by 1 base, with 14 bases between them. The CDR3 sequence: CASSSDATESNQPQHF. The CDR3 nucleotides are TGTGCCAGCAGCTCCGACGCGACAGAAAGCAATCAGCCCCAGCATTTT.

The chain uses TRBV10-3 and TRBJ2-2; the D gene is possibly TRBD2 (6 bases). V lost 0 bases, J lost 5 bases, and 7 bases lay in between. Germline values: CDR1 ENHRY, CDR2 SYGVKD. The CDR3 runs to 14 residues. The CDR3 here is CAISESEGTGELFF. The CDR3 coding sequence is TGTGCCATCAGTGAGTCGGAGGGGACCGGGGAGCTGTTTTTT.

CDR3 region: CASSSQGSRSPEYF. CDR3 DNA: TGTGCCAGCAGTTCACAGGGTTCCCGTTCGCCGGAATATTTT. The chain couples TRBV28 to TRBJ1-3, with a possible D match to TRBD1 (6 bases). The V end lost 4 bases, the J end lost 15 bases, and 22 bases lay between the germline ends. Germline V lookup: CDR1 MDHEN, CDR2 SYDVKM. The CDR3 has 14 amino acids.

The chain employs TRBV20-1 and TRBJ1-1; 9 bases match TRBD1. Germline V gene lookup returns CDR1 DFQATT and CDR2 SNEGSKA (reference sequence). With 3 bases clipped from V and 6 bases from J, the junction kept 8 bases outside the gene matches. The CDR3 extends over 14 amino acids. The CDR3 coding sequence is TGCAGTGCTAGTCTTCTACAGGGGGCAGCTGAAGCTTTCTTT. It yields the protein CSASLLQGAAEAFF.

The rearrangement joins TRBV30 to TRBJ2-3, with D possibly being TRBD1 (5 bases). Germline CDR1 GTSNPN, CDR2 SVGIG (reference sequence). With 5 bases removed from V and 1 base from J, the gap between germline ends came to 10 bases. CDR3 length: 13 residues. DNA of the CDR3: TGTGCCTGGCTGGGGCACGGCACAGATACGCAGTATTTT. Amino acid sequence: CAWLGHGTDTQYF.